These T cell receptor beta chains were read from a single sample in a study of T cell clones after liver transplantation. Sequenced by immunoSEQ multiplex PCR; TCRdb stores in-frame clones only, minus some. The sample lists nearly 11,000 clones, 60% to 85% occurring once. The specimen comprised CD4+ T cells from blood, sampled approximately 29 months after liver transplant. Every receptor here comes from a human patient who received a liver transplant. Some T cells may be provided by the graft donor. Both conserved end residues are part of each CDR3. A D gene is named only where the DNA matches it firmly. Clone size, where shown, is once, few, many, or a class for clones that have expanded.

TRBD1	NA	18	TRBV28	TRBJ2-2	CASSHHRLTGPYTGELFF	TGTGCCAGCAGTCACCATCGGTTGACAGGGCCCTACACCGGGGAGCTGTTTTTT
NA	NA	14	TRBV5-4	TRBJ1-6	CASSESHRDGPLHF	TGTGCCAGCAGCGAATCACACAGGGATGGACCCCTCCACTTT
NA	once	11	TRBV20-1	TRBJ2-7	CSARESDEQYF	TGCAGTGCTAGAGAATCAGACGAGCAGTACTTC
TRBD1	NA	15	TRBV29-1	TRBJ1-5	CSVQGAAGSNQPQHF	TGCAGCGTCCAGGGGGCGGCCGGTAGCAATCAGCCCCAGCATTTT
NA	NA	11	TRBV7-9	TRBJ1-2	CASTVLVGYTF	TGTGCCAGCACCGTCCTTGTTGGCTACACCTTC
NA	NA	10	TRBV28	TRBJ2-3	CASSTDTQYF	TGTGCCAGCAGCACAGATACGCAGTATTTT
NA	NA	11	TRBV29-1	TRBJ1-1	CSVTWLGEAFF	TGCAGCGTGACCTGGCTGGGGGAAGCTTTCTTT
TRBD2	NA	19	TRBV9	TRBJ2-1	CASSDQLAGGQEGINEQFF	TGTGCCAGCAGCGACCAACTAGCGGGGGGGCAAGAAGGTATCAATGAGCAGTTCTTC
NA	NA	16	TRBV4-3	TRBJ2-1	CASSRIGLSEANEQFF	TGCGCCAGCAGCCGAATAGGACTGTCAGAGGCCAATGAGCAGTTCTTC
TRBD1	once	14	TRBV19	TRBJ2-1	CASSRQGVIDEQFF	TGTGCCAGTAGTAGACAGGGGGTAATCGATGAGCAGTTCTTC
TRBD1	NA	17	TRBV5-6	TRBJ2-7	CASSFQVTGVDSYEQYF	TGTGCCAGCAGCTTTCAGGTCACAGGGGTAGACTCCTACGAGCAGTACTTC
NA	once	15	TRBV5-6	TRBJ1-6	CASSLGREYNSPLHF	TGTGCCAGCAGCTTGGGCAGGGAATATAATTCACCCCTCCACTTT
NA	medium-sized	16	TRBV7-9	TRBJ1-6	CASSPPGQLFVAPLHF	TGTGCCAGCAGCCCCCCCGGACAGCTTTTTGTAGCACCCCTCCACTTT
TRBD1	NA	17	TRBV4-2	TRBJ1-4	CASSQDRRGGAGEKLFF	TGTGCCAGCAGCCAAGATAGGCGAGGGGGCGCGGGGGAAAAACTGTTTTTT
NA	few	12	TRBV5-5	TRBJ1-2	CASSSDSYGYTF	TGTGCCAGCAGCTCGGACAGCTATGGCTACACCTTC
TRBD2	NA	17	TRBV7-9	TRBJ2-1	CASSHPLAGTSYNEQFF	TGTGCCAGCAGCCATCCTTTAGCGGGTACTTCCTACAATGAGCAGTTCTTC
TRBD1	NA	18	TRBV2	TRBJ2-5	CASSEALGTYGTGDLRHF	TGTGCCAGCAGTGAAGCGTTAGGGACGTACGGGACAGGCGATTTGAGGCACTTC
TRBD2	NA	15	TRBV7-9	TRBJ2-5	CASSSRAGRWETQYF	TGTGCCAGCAGCTCCCGAGCGGGACGATGGGAGACCCAGTACTTC
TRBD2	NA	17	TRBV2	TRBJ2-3	CASSVTPSGGSTDTQYF	TGTGCCAGCAGTGTTACCCCTAGCGGGGGAAGCACAGATACGCAGTATTTT
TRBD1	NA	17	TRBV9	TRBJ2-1	CASSVERAGQGNNEQFF	TGTGCCAGCAGCGTAGAGAGGGCGGGACAGGGCAACAATGAGCAGTTCTTC
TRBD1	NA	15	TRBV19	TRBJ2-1	CASTPGTAAVYEQFF	TGTGCCAGTACCCCCGGGACAGCGGCGGTATATGAGCAGTTCTTC
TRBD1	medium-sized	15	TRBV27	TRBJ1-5	CASSSGTASNQPQHF	TGTGCCAGCAGCTCAGGGACAGCAAGCAATCAGCCCCAGCATTTT
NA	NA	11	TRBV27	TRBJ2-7	CASSYGYEQYF	TGTGCCAGCAGTTATGGTTACGAGCAGTACTTC
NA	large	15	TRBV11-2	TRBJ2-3	CASSLESMATDTQYF	TGTGCCAGCAGCTTAGAGAGTATGGCCACAGATACGCAGTATTTT
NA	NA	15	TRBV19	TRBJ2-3	CASSTLASVTDTQYF	TGTGCCAGTAGTACCTTAGCGTCTGTCACAGATACGCAGTATTTT
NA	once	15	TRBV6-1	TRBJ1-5	CASSEGKEANQPQHF	TGTGCCAGCAGTGAAGGGAAAGAGGCGAATCAGCCCCAGCATTTT
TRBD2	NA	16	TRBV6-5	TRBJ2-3	CASSYWRGGAPDTQYF	TGTGCCAGCAGTTACTGGCGCGGGGGGGCCCCAGATACGCAGTATTTT
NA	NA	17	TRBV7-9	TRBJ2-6	CASSRRGASSGANVLTF	TGTGCCAGCAGCCGCCGGGGGGCCAGCTCTGGGGCCAACGTCCTGACTTTC
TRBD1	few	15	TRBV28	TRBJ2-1	CASSFPGTGKGEQFF	TGTGCCAGCAGTTTCCCCGGGACAGGGAAAGGTGAGCAGTTCTTC
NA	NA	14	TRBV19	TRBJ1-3	CASTGAGAWNTIYF	TGTGCCAGTACCGGGGCGGGGGCTTGGAACACCATATATTTT
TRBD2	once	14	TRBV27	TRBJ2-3	CASRTSGSTDTQYF	TGTGCCAGCAGGACTAGCGGGAGCACAGATACGCAGTATTTT
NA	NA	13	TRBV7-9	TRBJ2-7	CASSPGNQYEQYF	TGTGCCAGCAGCCCAGGCAACCAATACGAGCAGTACTTC
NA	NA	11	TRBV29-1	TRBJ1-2	CSVEEDLSYTF	TGCAGCGTTGAAGAGGACCTATCTTACACCTTC
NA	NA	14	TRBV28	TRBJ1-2	CASNKIGIWSGYTF	TGTGCCAGCAATAAAATCGGGATTTGGAGTGGCTACACCTTC
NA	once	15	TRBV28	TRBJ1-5	CASSSGEGPSQPQHF	TGTGCCAGCAGCTCAGGAGAAGGGCCAAGTCAGCCCCAGCATTTT
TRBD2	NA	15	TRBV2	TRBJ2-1	CASSDSGGADGEQFF	TGTGCCAGCAGTGATAGCGGGGGGGCGGATGGTGAGCAGTTCTTC
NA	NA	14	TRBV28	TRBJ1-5	CASSLRQGQQPQHF	TGTGCCAGCAGTTTAAGACAAGGGCAACAGCCCCAGCATTTT
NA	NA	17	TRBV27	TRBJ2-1	CASSFLSRAFGYNEQFF	TGTGCCAGCAGTTTTCTGTCCAGGGCTTTCGGGTACAATGAGCAGTTCTTC
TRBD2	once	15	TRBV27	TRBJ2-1	CASSPLAGGFDEQFF	TGTGCCAGCAGTCCACTAGCGGGAGGTTTCGATGAGCAGTTCTTC
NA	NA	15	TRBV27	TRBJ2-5	CASSLGGGTRETQYF	TGTGCCAGCAGTTTAGGAGGGGGAACCCGAGAGACCCAGTACTTC
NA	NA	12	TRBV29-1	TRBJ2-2	CSVVWGTGELFF	TGCAGCGTTGTTTGGGGGACCGGGGAGCTGTTTTTT
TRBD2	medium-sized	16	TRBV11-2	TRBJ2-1	CASSLVGTSGMDEQFF	TGTGCCAGCAGCTTAGTGGGGACTAGCGGGATGGATGAGCAGTTCTTC
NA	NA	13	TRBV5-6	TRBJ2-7	CASSYQNSYEQYF	TGTGCCAGCAGCTATCAGAATTCGTACGAGCAGTACTTC
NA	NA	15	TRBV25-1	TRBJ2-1	CASSEGTGTYNEQFF	TGTGCCAGCAGTGAGGGTACAGGGACTTACAATGAGCAGTTCTTC
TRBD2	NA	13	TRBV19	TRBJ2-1	CASQAGANNEQFF	TGTGCCTCGCAAGCGGGAGCCAACAATGAGCAGTTCTTC
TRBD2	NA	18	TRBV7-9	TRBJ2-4	CASSFAAGLAGGGNIQYF	TGTGCCAGCAGCTTCGCAGCCGGACTAGCGGGTGGTGGGAACATTCAGTACTTC
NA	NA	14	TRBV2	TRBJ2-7	CASSEVLKPYEQYF	TGTGCCAGCAGTGAGGTTCTCAAACCCTACGAGCAGTACTTC
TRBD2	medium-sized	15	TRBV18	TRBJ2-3	CASSPPDSGTDTQYF	TGTGCCAGCTCACCACCGGATAGCGGGACAGATACGCAGTATTTT
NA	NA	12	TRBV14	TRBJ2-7	CASSQEGYEQYF	TGTGCCAGCAGCCAAGAAGGGTACGAGCAGTACTTC
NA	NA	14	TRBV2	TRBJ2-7	CASSDPVGPDEQYF	TGTGCCAGCAGTGACCCGGTCGGGCCGGACGAGCAGTACTTC
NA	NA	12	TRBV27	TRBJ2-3	CASSFLSDTQYF	TGTGCCAGCAGTTTCCTGTCAGATACGCAGTATTTT
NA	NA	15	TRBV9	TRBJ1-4	CASSVEAMAPEKLFF	TGTGCCAGCAGCGTAGAGGCGATGGCGCCAGAAAAACTGTTTTTT
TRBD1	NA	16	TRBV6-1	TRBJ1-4	CASSARPGQGNEKLFF	TGTGCCAGCAGTGCTAGACCGGGACAGGGGAATGAAAAACTGTTTTTT
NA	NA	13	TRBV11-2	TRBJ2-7	CASSLSPVAEQYF	TGTGCCAGCAGCTTATCCCCAGTCGCCGAGCAGTACTTC
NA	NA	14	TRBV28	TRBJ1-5	CASSRPLPFQPQHF	TGTGCCAGCAGTCGACCCCTTCCATTCCAGCCCCAGCATTTT
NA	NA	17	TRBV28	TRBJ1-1	CASSFDMGPGVNTEAFF	TGTGCCAGCAGTTTTGACATGGGGCCGGGGGTGAACACTGAAGCTTTCTTT
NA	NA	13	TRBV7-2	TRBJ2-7	CASSYSSSYEQYF	TGTGCCAGCAGCTATAGTAGTAGCTACGAGCAGTACTTC
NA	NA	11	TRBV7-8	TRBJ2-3	CASSLADTQYF	TGTGCCAGCAGCTTGGCCGATACGCAGTATTTT
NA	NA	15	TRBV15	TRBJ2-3	CATSRDMGFPDTQYF	TGTGCCACCAGCAGAGATATGGGATTTCCAGATACGCAGTATTTT
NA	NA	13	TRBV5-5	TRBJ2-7	CASSLIGSYEQYF	TGTGCCAGCAGCTTGATCGGCTCCTACGAGCAGTACTTC